Below, 3 T cell receptor beta chains from the same sample are listed, as sequenced in a study of cytomegalovirus exposure and HLA in healthy donors. Primers: 60 Vbeta forward and 13 Jbeta reverse. TCRdb keeps only in-frame clones here, not all; method: immunoSEQ multiplex PCR. The table has hundreds of thousands of clones, 77% seen once. What was sequenced was PBMCs. Source of these receptors: a woman aged 55-69 years in good health and CMV-seropositive.

This clone has just one count. This rearrangement joins TRBV7-2 to TRBJ2-7; 7 nucleotides align to TRBD1. J gave up 0 bases and V 7 bases, and 6 bases lay outside the gene matches. This CDR3 contains 14 residues. Germline CDR1 and CDR2: SGHTA and FQGNSA. In DNA form, the CDR3 reads TGTGCCAGCAAGAATGGACAGGCCTCCTACGAGCAGTACTTC. The encoded protein is CASKNGQASYEQYF.

The chain uses TRBV6-5 and TRBJ2-1; 8 bases agree with TRBD1. The V gene's germline CDR1 is MNHEY and CDR2 SVGAGI. This CDR3 has 15 amino acids. Losses at the gene ends were 6 bases for V and 4 bases for J; bases not matched to a gene: 8. DNA for the CDR3: TGTGCCAGCAGACCCCAGGGGGCAAGGTACAATGAGCAGTTCTTC. This codes for CASRPQGARYNEQFF.

The V and J genes are TRBV6-6 and TRBJ1-1, with a tentative D call TRBD1 (6 bases). Germline CDR1 reads MNHNY; CDR2 reads SVGAGI (reference sequence). V was clipped by 6 bases and J by 4 bases, with 18 bases between them. The CDR3 runs 15 residues. In DNA form, the CDR3 reads TGTGCCAGCAGGAAAGAACCGGGACACCTCACTGAAGCTTTCTTT. This codes for CASRKEPGHLTEAFF.